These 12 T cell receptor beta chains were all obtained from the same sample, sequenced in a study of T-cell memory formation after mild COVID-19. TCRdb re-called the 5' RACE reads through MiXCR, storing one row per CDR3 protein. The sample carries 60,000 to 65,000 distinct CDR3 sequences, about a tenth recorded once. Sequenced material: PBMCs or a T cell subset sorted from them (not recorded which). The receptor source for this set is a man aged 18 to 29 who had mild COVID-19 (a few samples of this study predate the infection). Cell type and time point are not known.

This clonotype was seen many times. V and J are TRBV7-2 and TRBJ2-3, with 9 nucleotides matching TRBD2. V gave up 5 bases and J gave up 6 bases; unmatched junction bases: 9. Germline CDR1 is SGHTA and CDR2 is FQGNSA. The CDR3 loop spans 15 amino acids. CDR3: CASSQAGSGGDTQYF. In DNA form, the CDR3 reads TGTGCCAGCAGCCAAGCGGGAAGCGGGGGGGATACGCAGTATTTT. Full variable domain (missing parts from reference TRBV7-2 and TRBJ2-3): GAGVSQSPSNKVTEKGKDVELRCDPISGHTALYWYRQSLGQGLEFLIYFQGNSAPDKSGLPSDRFSAERTGGSVSTLTIQRTQQEDSAVYLCASSQAGSGGDTQYFGPGTRLTVL.

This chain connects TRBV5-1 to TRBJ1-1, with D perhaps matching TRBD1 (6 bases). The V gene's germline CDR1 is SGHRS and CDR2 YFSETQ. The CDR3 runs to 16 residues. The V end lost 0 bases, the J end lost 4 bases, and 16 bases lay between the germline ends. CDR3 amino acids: CASSLGIQGYGTEAFF. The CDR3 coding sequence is TGCGCCAGCAGCTTGGGTATCCAGGGGTACGGCACTGAAGCTTTCTTT.

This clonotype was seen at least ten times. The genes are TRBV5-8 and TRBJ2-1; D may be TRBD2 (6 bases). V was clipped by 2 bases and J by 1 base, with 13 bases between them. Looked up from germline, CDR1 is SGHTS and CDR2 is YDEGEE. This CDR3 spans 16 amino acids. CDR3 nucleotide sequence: TGTGCCAGCAGCTTTTTCCGGGGGAATTCCTACAATGAGCAGTTCTTC. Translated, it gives CASSFFRGNSYNEQFF.

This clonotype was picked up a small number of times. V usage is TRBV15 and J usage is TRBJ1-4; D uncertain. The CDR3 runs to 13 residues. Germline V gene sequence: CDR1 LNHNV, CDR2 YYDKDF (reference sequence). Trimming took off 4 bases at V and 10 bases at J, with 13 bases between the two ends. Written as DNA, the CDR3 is TGTGCCACCAGCACAGACACAGCTCGAAAACTGTTTTTT. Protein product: CATSTDTARKLFF.

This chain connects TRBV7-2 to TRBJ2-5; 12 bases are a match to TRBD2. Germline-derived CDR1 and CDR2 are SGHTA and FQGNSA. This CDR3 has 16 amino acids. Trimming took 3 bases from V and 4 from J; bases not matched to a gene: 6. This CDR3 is CASSFRLAGVGETQYF. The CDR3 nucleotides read TGTGCCAGCAGCTTCCGACTAGCGGGGGTAGGAGAGACCCAGTACTTC.

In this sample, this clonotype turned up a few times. CDR3 amino acids: CASSLRRGNEQFF. CDR3 in DNA: TGTGCCAGCAGTTTGAGGCGGGGCAATGAGCAGTTCTTC. The V and J genes are TRBV12-3 or TRBV12-4 and TRBJ2-1, with TRBD2 as a possible D gene (6 bases). This CDR3 has 13 residues. The germline V and J ends were trimmed by 3 bases and 6 bases, with 9 bases remaining between them.

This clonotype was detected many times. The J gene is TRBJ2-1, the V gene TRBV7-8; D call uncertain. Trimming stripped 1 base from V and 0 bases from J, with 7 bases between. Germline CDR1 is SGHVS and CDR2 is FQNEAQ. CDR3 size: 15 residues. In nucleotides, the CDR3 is TGTGCCAGCAGCTTAGGCTTCCTCTCCTACAATGAGCAGTTCTTC. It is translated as CASSLGFLSYNEQFF. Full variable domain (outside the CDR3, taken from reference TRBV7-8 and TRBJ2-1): GAGVSQSPRYKVAKRGQDVALRCDPISGHVSLFWYQQALGQGPEFLTYFQNEAQLDKSGLPSDRFFAERPEGSVSTLKIQRTQQEDSAVYLCASSLGFLSYNEQFFGPGTRLTVL.

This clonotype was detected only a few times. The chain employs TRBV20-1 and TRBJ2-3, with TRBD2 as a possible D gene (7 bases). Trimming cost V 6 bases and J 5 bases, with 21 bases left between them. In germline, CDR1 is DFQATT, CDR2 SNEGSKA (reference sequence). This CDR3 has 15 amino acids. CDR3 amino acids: CSATRRTGGIDTQYF. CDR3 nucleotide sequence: TGCAGTGCCACCCGGAGAACGGGGGGCATAGATACGCAGTATTTT.

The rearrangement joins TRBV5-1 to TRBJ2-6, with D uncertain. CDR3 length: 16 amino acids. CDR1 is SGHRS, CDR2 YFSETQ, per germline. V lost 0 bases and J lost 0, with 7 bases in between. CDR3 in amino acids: CASSLGSTSGANVLTF. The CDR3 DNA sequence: TGCGCCAGCAGCTTGGGGTCTACCTCTGGGGCCAACGTCCTGACTTTC.

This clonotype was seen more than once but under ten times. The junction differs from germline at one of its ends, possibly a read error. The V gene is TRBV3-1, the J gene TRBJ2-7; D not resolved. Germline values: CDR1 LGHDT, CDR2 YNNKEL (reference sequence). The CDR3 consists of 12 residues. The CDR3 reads CASSQVVTDTRF. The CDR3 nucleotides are TGTGCCAGCAGCCAAGTCGTGACTGACACTCGGTTC.

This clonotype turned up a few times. CDR3 sequence reads: CASSATEKYNEQFF. CDR3 DNA: TGTGCCAGCAGCGCGACCGAGAAATACAATGAGCAGTTCTTC. The J gene is TRBJ2-1, the V gene TRBV9; D ambiguous. This CDR3 is built from 14 residues. Trimming stripped 3 bases from V and 4 bases from J, with 11 bases between. From germline, CDR1 is SGDLS and CDR2 YYNGEE.

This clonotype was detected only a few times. CDR3 in amino acids: CSAKRQGSGYTF. CDR3 DNA: TGCAGTGCTAAAAGACAGGGTTCTGGCTACACCTTC. This chain joins TRBV20-1 and TRBJ1-2, with 7 bases that match TRBD1. This CDR3 has 12 residues. Germline assignment: CDR1 DFQATT and CDR2 SNEGSKA (reference sequence). The junction had 6 bases not matched to a gene; V was cut back by 4 bases and J by 7 bases.